The rows below give T cell receptor beta chains drawn from one sample of a study of blood T cell repertoires in COVID-19. Assay: immunoSEQ multiplex PCR; the TCRdb copy retains only in-frame clones and omits some. Found here are 150,000 to 250,000 clones, roughly 84% of them singletons; the top ten hold around 7%. Sequencing input: PBMCs or T cells enriched from blood (not recorded which). Receptors originate from a man aged 40-50 years who had recovered from COVID-19. The CDR3 runs from the conserved cysteine through the conserved F or W. D genes are given only for firm matches. Clone size is stated in some rows and not others, as once, few, many or a class when expanded.

clone size | J gene | D gene | V gene | CDR3 protein | CDR3 DNA
NA | TRBJ2-5 | NA | TRBV7-3 | CASSHVDGRDQYF | TGTGCCAGCAGCCATGTGGATGGGCGGGACCAGTACTTC
NA | TRBJ2-7 | NA | TRBV5-1 | CASSGPSGGDKNEQYF | TGCGCCAGCAGCGGTCCCTCGGGGGGCGATAAAAACGAGCAGTACTTC
few | TRBJ1-1 | NA | TRBV4-3 | CASRRTVENTEAFF | TGCGCCAGCAGACGGACAGTCGAGAACACTGAAGCTTTCTTT
NA | TRBJ1-6 | NA | TRBV3-1/TRBV3-2 | CASSPDGYNSPLHF | TGTGCCAGCAGCCCAGACGGCTATAATTCACCCCTCCACTTT
NA | TRBJ2-7 | TRBD1 | TRBV7-8 | CASSQRQGMVYEQYF | TGTGCCAGCAGCCAACGACAGGGGATGGTCTACGAGCAGTACTTC
NA | TRBJ2-2 | NA | TRBV3-1/TRBV3-2 | CASSRPWAQNTGELFF | TGTGCCAGCAGTAGGCCTTGGGCGCAGAACACCGGGGAGCTGTTTTTT
NA | TRBJ1-6 | NA | TRBV5-4 | CASSLGRTGNSPLHF | TGTGCCAGCAGCTTGGGGCGGACGGGGAATTCACCCCTCCACTTT
NA | TRBJ1-4 | TRBD1 | TRBV10-1 | CASSVDRDGATNEKLFF | TGCGCCAGCAGCGTGGACAGGGACGGAGCGACTAATGAAAAACTGTTTTTT
NA | TRBJ1-1 | TRBD1 | TRBV6-5 | CANTGGTEAFF | TGTGCCAATACAGGGGGCACTGAAGCTTTCTTT
NA | TRBJ2-6 | NA | TRBV5-5 | CASSNGQSSGANVLTF | TGTGCCAGCAGTAATGGACAGTCCTCTGGGGCCAACGTCCTGACTTTC
NA | TRBJ1-6 | TRBD1 | TRBV6-5 | CASSMDRGDNSPLHF | TGTGCCAGCAGTATGGACAGGGGTGATAATTCACCCCTCCACTTT
NA | TRBJ1-2 | TRBD1 | TRBV3-1/TRBV3-2 | CASSTGGGYTF | TGTGCCAGCAGCACAGGGGGCGGCTACACCTTC
NA | TRBJ2-2 | NA | TRBV4-3 | CASSQDRGILTGELFF | TGCGCCAGCAGCCAAGATAGGGGGATACTCACCGGGGAGCTGTTTTTT
NA | TRBJ1-5 | NA | TRBV4-1 | CASSQIKGPRGQPQHF | TGCGCCAGCAGCCAAATAAAAGGTCCCCGGGGGCAGCCCCAGCATTTT
NA | TRBJ2-7 | NA | TRBV7-2 | CASSELSFSYEQYF | TGTGCCAGCTCCGAGCTGTCCTTCTCCTACGAGCAGTACTTC
NA | TRBJ1-3 | TRBD1 | TRBV18 | CASSPDRGGNTIYF | TGTGCCAGCTCACCAGACAGGGGTGGAAACACCATATATTTT
NA | TRBJ1-2 | TRBD1 | TRBV4-1 | CASSQASGTGYGYTF | TGCGCCAGCAGCCAAGCCTCCGGGACAGGCTATGGCTACACCTTC
NA | TRBJ2-2 | TRBD2 | TRBV7-7 | CASSLEGFGGSNTGELFF | TGTGCCAGCAGCTTGGAGGGATTCGGGGGGTCGAACACCGGGGAGCTGTTTTTT
NA | TRBJ1-2 | TRBD1 | TRBV10-3 | CAISDRGRGGYTF | TGTGCCATCAGTGACAGGGGGCGCGGAGGCTACACCTTC
NA | TRBJ1-3 | NA | TRBV7-2 | CASSRVSDRRSGNTIYF | TGTGCCAGCAGTCGGGTATCGGACAGACGCTCTGGAAACACCATATATTTT
NA | TRBJ1-6 | TRBD1 | TRBV5-8 | CASSRLAGTGVESPLHF | TGTGCCAGCAGCCGACTCGCCGGGACAGGGGTCGAGTCACCCCTCCACTTT
NA | TRBJ1-2 | NA | TRBV28 | CASSSWEGSGGYTF | TGTGCCAGCAGTAGCTGGGAGGGGTCGGGTGGCTACACCTTC
NA | TRBJ2-5 | NA | TRBV9 | CASSGLTGTETQYF | TGTGCCAGCAGCGGATTAACAGGGACGGAGACCCAGTACTTC
NA | TRBJ2-1 | TRBD2 | TRBV3-1/TRBV3-2 | CASSQVGRGSSYNEQFF | TGTGCCAGCAGCCAAGTAGGGCGGGGGAGCTCCTACAATGAGCAGTTCTTC
few | TRBJ1-1 | NA | TRBV29-1 | CSFAGLAEAFF | TGCAGCTTTGCTGGGCTGGCTGAAGCTTTCTTT
once | TRBJ1-2 | NA | TRBV5-4 | CASSTGGGLAEPYGYTF | TGTGCCAGCAGCACCGGCGGGGGTCTAGCGGAGCCCTATGGCTACACCTTC
NA | TRBJ1-1 | TRBD1 | TRBV12-3/TRBV12-4 | CASTTTGYTEAFF | TGTGCCAGCACCACGACAGGGTACACTGAAGCTTTCTTT
NA | TRBJ1-2 | NA | TRBV27 | CASSLSLTQYDGYTF | TGTGCCAGCAGTTTGAGTTTAACACAGTACGATGGCTACACCTTC
NA | TRBJ1-3 | TRBD1 | TRBV11-2 | CASSYDRAKNTIYF | TGTGCCAGCAGCTACGACAGGGCGAAAAACACCATATATTTT
NA | TRBJ1-6 | NA | TRBV6-5 | CASTGNRVNSPLHF | TGTGCCAGCACAGGGAACAGGGTAAATTCACCCCTCCACTTT
NA | TRBJ1-2 | NA | TRBV18 | CASSPLAGIRNGYTF | TGTGCCAGCTCACCATTAGCGGGGATAAGGAACGGCTACACCTTC
NA | TRBJ2-1 | NA | TRBV9 | CASSVGPVGGEQFF | TGTGCCAGCAGCGTAGGCCCCGTAGGCGGTGAGCAGTTCTTC
NA | TRBJ2-7 | NA | TRBV7-8 | CASSLTDDSSYEQYF | TGTGCCAGCAGCTTAACCGACGACTCGAGCTACGAGCAGTACTTC
NA | TRBJ2-5 | TRBD2 | TRBV10-3 | CAIKATSGEETQYF | TGTGCCATCAAAGCGACTAGCGGTGAAGAGACCCAGTACTTC
NA | TRBJ1-1 | TRBD1 | TRBV10-2 | CASRDRLNTEAFF | TGCGCCAGCAGGGACAGGCTGAACACTGAAGCTTTCTTT
NA | TRBJ1-3 | NA | TRBV28 | CASSPMRAGGNTIYF | TGTGCCAGCAGTCCTATGAGGGCGGGCGGAAACACCATATATTTT
once | TRBJ1-2 | TRBD1 | TRBV3-1/TRBV3-2 | CASSQEWGQGSPPYGYTF | TGTGCCAGCAGCCAAGAATGGGGACAGGGGTCTCCTCCTTATGGCTACACCTTC
NA | TRBJ2-3 | TRBD2 | TRBV20-1 | CSASARRGGSGDTQYF | TGCAGTGCTAGTGCCCGCCGCGGGGGGTCCGGTGATACGCAGTATTTT
NA | TRBJ1-3 | TRBD1 | TRBV10-3 | CAISESMTGKGISGNTIYF | TGTGCCATCAGTGAGTCAATGACAGGGAAGGGCATCTCTGGAAACACCATATATTTT
NA | TRBJ2-1 | NA | TRBV6-5 | CASSPDRYNEQFF | TGTGCCAGCAGTCCTGACAGGTACAATGAGCAGTTCTTC
NA | TRBJ1-3 | NA | TRBV5-6 | CASSRQSRTTGNTIYF | TGTGCCAGCAGCCGCCAAAGTCGGACAACTGGAAACACCATATATTTT
NA | TRBJ1-2 | NA | TRBV5-6 | CASSLARQIYGYTF | TGTGCCAGCAGCTTGGCACGACAGATTTATGGCTACACCTTC
NA | TRBJ2-1 | NA | TRBV5-4 | CASSLEGGGDNEQFF | TGTGCCAGCAGCTTGGAGGGGGGGGGAGACAATGAGCAGTTCTTC
NA | TRBJ1-2 | NA | TRBV4-1 | CASSQDRRGGYTF | TGCGCCAGCAGCCAAGATCGACGAGGGGGCTACACCTTC
NA | TRBJ1-1 | NA | TRBV30 | CAWSALGRGSTEAFF | TGTGCCTGGAGTGCTCTCGGCAGGGGCTCCACTGAAGCTTTCTTT
once | TRBJ1-1 | NA | TRBV2 | CASTRTPGGTEAFF | TGTGCCAGCACCCGGACCCCCGGGGGCACTGAAGCTTTCTTT
NA | TRBJ1-1 | NA | TRBV28 | CASSPFRGAGEAFF | TGTGCCAGCAGCCCCTTTCGGGGGGCTGGTGAAGCTTTCTTT
NA | TRBJ2-2 | NA | TRBV10-3 | CAISEFSTGELFF | TGTGCCATCAGTGAGTTCAGTACCGGGGAGCTGTTTTTT